This T cell receptor (beta chain) was sequenced in a study of T-cell reconstitution after alpha-beta-depleted transplantation in children. Preparing the TCRbeta library involved the use of unique molecular identifiers. MiXCR, applied by TCRdb to the PCR reads, yields one record per CDR3 protein. The profile shows hundreds of thousands of distinct CDR3 sequences, under 15% of them singletons. The sample holds many counts of this clonotype. The V end was cut by 1 base, the J end by 0 bases, with 9 bases between. The V gene's germline CDR1 is SGHTA and CDR2 FQGNSA. The CDR3 runs 16 residues. This material consisted of PBMCs, taken before TCRalphabeta/CD19-depleted stem cell transplant. The J gene is TRBJ1-4, the V gene TRBV7-2; no definite D call. The sequence was obtained from a girl aged 2 to 9 with congenital amegakaryocytic thrombocytopenia, due to receive a stem cell transplant. CDR3 DNA sequence: TGTGCCAGCAGCTTAGAGAGGCGAACAACTAATGAAAAACTGTTTTTT. Amino acid sequence: CASSLERRTTNEKLFF.